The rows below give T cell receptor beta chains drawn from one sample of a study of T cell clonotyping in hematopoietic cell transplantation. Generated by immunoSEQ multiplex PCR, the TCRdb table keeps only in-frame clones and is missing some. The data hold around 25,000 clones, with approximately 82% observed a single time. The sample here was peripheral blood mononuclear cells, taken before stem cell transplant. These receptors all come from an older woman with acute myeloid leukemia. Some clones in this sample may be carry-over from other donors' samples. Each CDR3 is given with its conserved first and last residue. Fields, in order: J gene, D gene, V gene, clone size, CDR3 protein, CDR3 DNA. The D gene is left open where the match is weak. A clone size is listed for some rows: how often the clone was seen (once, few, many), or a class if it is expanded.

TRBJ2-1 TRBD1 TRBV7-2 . CASSSGGQGAYNEQFF TGTGCCAGCAGCTCGGGGGGACAGGGCGCCTACAATGAGCAGTTCTTC
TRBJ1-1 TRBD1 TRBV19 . CASSMGGGDRVKGTEAFF TGTGCCAGTAGTATGGGGGGAGGGGACAGGGTTAAAGGCACTGAAGCTTTCTTT
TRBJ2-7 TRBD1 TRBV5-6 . CASSFDRGQGHEQYF TGTGCCAGCAGCTTCGACAGGGGGCAGGGCCACGAGCAGTACTTC
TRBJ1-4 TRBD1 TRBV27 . CASSPQGVGEKLFF TGTGCCAGCAGTCCCCAGGGGGTTGGTGAAAAACTGTTTTTT
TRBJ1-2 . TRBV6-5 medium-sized CASTIQEGGGYTF TGTGCCAGCACTATACAGGAGGGCGGTGGCTACACCTTC
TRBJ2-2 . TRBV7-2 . CASSPQKGTGELFF TGTGCCAGCAGCCCACAGAAAGGCACCGGGGAGCTGTTTTTT
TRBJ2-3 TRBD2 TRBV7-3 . CASSSGLGADTQYF TGTGCCAGCAGCTCAGGACTAGGGGCAGATACGCAGTATTTT
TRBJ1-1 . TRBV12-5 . CASGQGLTTEAFF TGTGCTAGTGGCCAGGGACTCACGACTGAAGCTTTCTTT
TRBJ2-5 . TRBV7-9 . CASSLEGEWETQYF TGTGCCAGCAGCTTAGAAGGGGAGTGGGAGACCCAGTACTTC
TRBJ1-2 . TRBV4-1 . CASSQGPSGNYGYTF TGCGCCAGCAGCCAAGGCCCATCGGGGAACTATGGCTACACCTTC
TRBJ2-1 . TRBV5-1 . CASSLGGTLNYNEQFF TGCGCCAGCAGCTTGGGAGGGACCCTAAATTACAATGAGCAGTTCTTC
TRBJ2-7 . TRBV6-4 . CASSDSVTAGYEQYF TGTGCCAGCAGTGACTCCGTGACGGCGGGCTACGAGCAGTACTTC
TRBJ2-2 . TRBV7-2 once CASRPGLPSTGELFF TGTGCCAGCAGGCCGGGACTCCCTAGCACCGGGGAGCTGTTTTTT
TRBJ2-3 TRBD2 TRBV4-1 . CASSPLVGGREADTQYF TGCGCCAGCAGCCCCCTAGTAGGTGGGCGGGAGGCGGATACGCAGTATTTT
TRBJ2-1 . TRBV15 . CATSRDRLDNEQFF TGTGCCACCAGCAGAGATCGACTGGACAATGAGCAGTTCTTC
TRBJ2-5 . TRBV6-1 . CASSELRGQTQYF TGTGCCAGCAGTGAACTTCGGGGACAGACCCAGTACTTC
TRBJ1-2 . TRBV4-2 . CASSQAKGEWGYTF TGTGCCAGCAGCCAGGCAAAGGGGGAGTGGGGCTACACCTTC
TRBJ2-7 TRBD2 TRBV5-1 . CASSLVRLAASYEQYF TGCGCCAGCAGCTTGGTCAGACTAGCGGCGTCCTACGAGCAGTACTTC
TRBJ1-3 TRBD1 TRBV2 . CASSSRDRGPSGNTIYF TGTGCCAGCTCCTCGAGGGACAGGGGGCCCTCTGGAAACACCATATATTTT
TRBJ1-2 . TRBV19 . CASSQQGEAAYGYTF TGTGCCAGTTCTCAACAGGGAGAAGCGGCCTATGGCTACACCTTC
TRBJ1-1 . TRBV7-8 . CASSLQDTEAFF TGTGCCAGCAGCTTACAAGACACTGAAGCTTTCTTT
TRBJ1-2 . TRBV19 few CASSTENYGYTF TGTGCCAGTAGTACGGAAAACTATGGCTACACCTTC
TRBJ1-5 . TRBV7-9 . CASSLDWGDSGPQHF TGTGCCAGCAGCTTAGATTGGGGGGATTCAGGGCCCCAGCATTTT
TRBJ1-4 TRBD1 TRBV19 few CASSTDRGQLFF TGTGCCAGTAGCACGGACAGGGGCCAACTGTTTTTT
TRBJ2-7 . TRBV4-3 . CASSQGAGLTYEQYF TGCGCCAGCAGCCAAGGGGCCGGGCTTACCTACGAGCAGTACTTC
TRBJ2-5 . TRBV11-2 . CASSLGVQGSEETQYF TGTGCCAGCAGCTTAGGGGTGCAGGGATCGGAAGAGACCCAGTACTTC
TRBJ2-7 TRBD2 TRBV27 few CASSPLTSGVSYEQYF TGTGCCAGCAGTCCGCTGACTAGCGGGGTCTCCTACGAGCAGTACTTC
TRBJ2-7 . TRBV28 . CASSLGGPYEQYF TGTGCCAGCAGTTTGGGAGGCCCCTACGAGCAGTACTTC
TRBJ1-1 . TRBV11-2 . CASSLDPGRNEAFF TGTGCCAGCAGCTTAGATCCAGGGAGAAACGAAGCTTTCTTT
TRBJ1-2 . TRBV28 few CASSLSLGGYTF TGTGCCAGCAGTTTATCCCTGGGAGGCTACACCTTC
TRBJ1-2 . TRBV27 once CASSLWAAPRYGYTF TGTGCCAGCAGTTTATGGGCAGCCCCCCGCTATGGCTACACCTTC
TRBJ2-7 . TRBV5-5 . CASNLTPGYEQYF TGTGCCAGCAACCTAACCCCCGGGTACGAGCAGTACTTC
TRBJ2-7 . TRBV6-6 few CATARGTASYEQYF TGTGCCACCGCCCGGGGGACCGCATCCTACGAGCAGTACTTC